The T cell receptor beta chain under discussion was sequenced for a study of human versus mouse CDR3 diversity and MHC coevolution. For the study at large: Valid reads per sample ranged from about 0.6 x 10^7 to 1.7 x 10^7.

The V gene's germline CDR1 is SEHNR and CDR2 FQNEAQ (reference sequence). The CDR3 extends over 13 amino acids. Trimming took 5 bases from V and 0 from J, leaving 7 bases between them. In regard to this clone: The antigen is not known.

Study conclusions and caveats: Among all groups, most of the three human donors showed least clonal inequality.

Sequencing used immunoSEQ multiplex PCR; TCRdb keeps in-frame clones, though not all of them. The data contain 75,000 to 90,000 clones, 90% to 95% of them seen just once; the ten biggest clones take up about 1.4%. This TCR was recovered from a person between 25 and 69 years old in good health. J is TRBJ1-1 and V is TRBV7-9; D not resolved. The sequencing sample was made of naive CD4+ T cells from blood. Stated subset: CD45RO-negative CD62L-positive naive CD4 T cells. Here the CDR3 DNA reads TGTGCCAGCAGCCCTAGTCTGAACACTGAAGCTTTCTTT. It specifies CASSPSLNTEAFF. The variable domain in full, completed from reference TRBV7-9 and TRBJ1-1, reads DTGVSQNPRHKITKRGQNVTFRCDPISEHNRLYWYRQTLGQGPEFLTYFQNEAQLEKSRLLSDRFSAERPKGSFSTLEIQRTEQGDSAMYLCASSPSLNTEAFFGQGTRLTVV.